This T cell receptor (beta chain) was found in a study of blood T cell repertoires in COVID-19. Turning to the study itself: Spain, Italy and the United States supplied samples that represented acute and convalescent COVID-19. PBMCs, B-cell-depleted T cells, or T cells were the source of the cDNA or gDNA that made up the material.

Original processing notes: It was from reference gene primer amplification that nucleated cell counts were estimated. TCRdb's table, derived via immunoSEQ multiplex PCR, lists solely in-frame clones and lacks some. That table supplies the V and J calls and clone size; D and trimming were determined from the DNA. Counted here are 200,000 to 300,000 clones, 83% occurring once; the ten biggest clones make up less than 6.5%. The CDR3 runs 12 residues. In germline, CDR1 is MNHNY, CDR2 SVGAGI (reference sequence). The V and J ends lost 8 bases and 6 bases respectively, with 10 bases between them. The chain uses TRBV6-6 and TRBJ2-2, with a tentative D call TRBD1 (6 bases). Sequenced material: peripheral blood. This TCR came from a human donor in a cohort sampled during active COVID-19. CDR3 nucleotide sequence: TGTGCCAGCTGTCAGGGGTCCGGGGAGCTGTTTTTT. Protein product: CASCQGSGELFF.